A selection of T cell receptor beta chains follows, all from one sample in a study of blood T cell repertoires in COVID-19. Method: immunoSEQ multiplex PCR; TCRdb's copy keeps in-frame clones and lacks some. The sample shows 150,000 to 170,000 clones, about four fifths of them seen only once. Sequenced input: peripheral blood. All receptors come from a woman aged 55-70 years with acute or convalescent COVID-19. Both conserved end residues are part of each CDR3. A D gene is named only where the DNA matches it firmly. The size field is filled for only some rows; it gives once, few, many or a size class.

TRBV5-1,TRBJ2-1,NA,once,CASSLRSVSTGDNEQFF,TGCGCCAGCAGCTTGCGGAGCGTCAGCACCGGAGACAATGAGCAGTTCTTC
TRBV2,TRBJ1-1,TRBD1,NA,CASSGQGVTEAFF,TGTGCCAGCAGTGGACAGGGGGTAACTGAAGCTTTCTTT
TRBV6-5,TRBJ2-5,NA,NA,CASRLGHLQETQYF,TGTGCCAGCAGATTGGGACACCTACAAGAGACCCAGTACTTC
TRBV9,TRBJ1-6,TRBD1,NA,CASSLGTGENSPLHF,TGTGCCAGCAGCCTCGGGACAGGGGAAAATTCACCCCTCCACTTT
TRBV5-1,TRBJ2-5,TRBD2,NA,CASSLALAGRRETQYF,TGCGCCAGCAGCTTGGCCTTGGCCGGGAGGAGGGAGACCCAGTACTTC
TRBV7-9,TRBJ1-1,NA,few,CASSLDGGARAFF,TGTGCCAGCAGCTTAGATGGCGGGGCGCGGGCTTTCTTT
TRBV5-1,TRBJ2-1,NA,NA,CASSLVAGQGSNEQFF,TGCGCCAGCAGCTTGGTAGCTGGGCAGGGGTCCAATGAGCAGTTCTTC
TRBV5-1,TRBJ2-1,TRBD2,NA,CASSATPDHLAGVNEQFF,TGCGCCAGCAGCGCCACCCCCGACCACCTAGCGGGGGTCAATGAGCAGTTCTTC
TRBV4-1,TRBJ1-1,NA,NA,CASSQVNTMNTEAFF,TGCGCCAGCAGCCAAGTTAACACTATGAACACTGAAGCTTTCTTT
TRBV5-1,TRBJ2-5,TRBD2,NA,CASSPGLAGQETQYF,TGCGCCAGCAGCCCGGGACTAGCGGGGCAAGAGACCCAGTACTTC
TRBV29-1,TRBJ2-4,TRBD2,NA,CSGAGGGVDIQYF,TGCAGCGGAGCGGGGGGCGGGGTAGACATTCAGTACTTC
TRBV12-3/TRBV12-4,TRBJ2-5,NA,NA,CASSLARETQYF,TGTGCCAGCAGTTTAGCGCGGGAGACCCAGTACTTC
TRBV4-1,TRBJ2-1,TRBD1,NA,CASSPGQGPSYNEQFF,TGCGCCAGCAGCCCCGGACAGGGACCTTCCTACAATGAGCAGTTCTTC
TRBV21-1,TRBJ2-5,NA,NA,CASSREDRGRGETQYF,TGTGCCAGCAGCCGAGAGGACAGGGGGCGAGGAGAGACCCAGTACTTC
TRBV27,TRBJ1-5,NA,NA,CASGRDNQPQHF,TGTGCCAGCGGTCGGGACAATCAGCCCCAGCATTTT
TRBV6-5,TRBJ2-1,NA,few,CASSFTPGNSYNEQFF,TGTGCCAGCAGTTTCACCCCAGGGAACTCCTACAATGAGCAGTTCTTC
TRBV11-2,TRBJ2-3,NA,few,CASSRRDGPDTQYF,TGTGCCAGCAGCCGGCGGGACGGACCAGATACGCAGTATTTT
TRBV5-6,TRBJ2-1,NA,NA,CASSRGGSGSLYNEQFF,TGTGCCAGCAGCCGTGGAGGTAGCGGATCCCTCTACAATGAGCAGTTCTTC
TRBV28,TRBJ1-2,TRBD1,once,CASRWTGGGFDGYTF,TGTGCCAGCAGGTGGACAGGGGGCGGGTTCGATGGCTACACCTTC
TRBV4-1,TRBJ1-5,NA,NA,CASSQDPPGYQPQHF,TGCGCCAGCAGCCAAGATCCCCCAGGGTATCAGCCCCAGCATTTT
TRBV7-9,TRBJ1-2,NA,NA,CASSSGYYGYTF,TGTGCCAGCAGCTCAGGGTACTATGGCTACACCTTC
TRBV11-2,TRBJ2-5,NA,NA,CASSLWLQETQYF,TGTGCCAGCAGCTTATGGCTCCAAGAGACCCAGTACTTC
TRBV12-5,TRBJ2-2,TRBD2,NA,CASGWDSGASILGELFF,TGTGCTAGTGGTTGGGATAGCGGGGCATCCATTCTGGGGGAGCTGTTTTTT
TRBV12-3/TRBV12-4,TRBJ2-5,TRBD2,NA,CASSLSGGETQYF,TGTGCCAGCAGTTTGTCGGGGGGGGAGACCCAGTACTTC
TRBV30,TRBJ2-2,TRBD1,NA,CAWSRDRVPTGELFF,TGTGCCTGGAGCCGGGACAGGGTTCCGACCGGGGAGCTGTTTTTT
TRBV9,TRBJ2-5,TRBD2,NA,CASSVVGGASGETQYF,TGTGCCAGCAGCGTAGTCGGGGGGGCATCTGGTGAGACCCAGTACTTC